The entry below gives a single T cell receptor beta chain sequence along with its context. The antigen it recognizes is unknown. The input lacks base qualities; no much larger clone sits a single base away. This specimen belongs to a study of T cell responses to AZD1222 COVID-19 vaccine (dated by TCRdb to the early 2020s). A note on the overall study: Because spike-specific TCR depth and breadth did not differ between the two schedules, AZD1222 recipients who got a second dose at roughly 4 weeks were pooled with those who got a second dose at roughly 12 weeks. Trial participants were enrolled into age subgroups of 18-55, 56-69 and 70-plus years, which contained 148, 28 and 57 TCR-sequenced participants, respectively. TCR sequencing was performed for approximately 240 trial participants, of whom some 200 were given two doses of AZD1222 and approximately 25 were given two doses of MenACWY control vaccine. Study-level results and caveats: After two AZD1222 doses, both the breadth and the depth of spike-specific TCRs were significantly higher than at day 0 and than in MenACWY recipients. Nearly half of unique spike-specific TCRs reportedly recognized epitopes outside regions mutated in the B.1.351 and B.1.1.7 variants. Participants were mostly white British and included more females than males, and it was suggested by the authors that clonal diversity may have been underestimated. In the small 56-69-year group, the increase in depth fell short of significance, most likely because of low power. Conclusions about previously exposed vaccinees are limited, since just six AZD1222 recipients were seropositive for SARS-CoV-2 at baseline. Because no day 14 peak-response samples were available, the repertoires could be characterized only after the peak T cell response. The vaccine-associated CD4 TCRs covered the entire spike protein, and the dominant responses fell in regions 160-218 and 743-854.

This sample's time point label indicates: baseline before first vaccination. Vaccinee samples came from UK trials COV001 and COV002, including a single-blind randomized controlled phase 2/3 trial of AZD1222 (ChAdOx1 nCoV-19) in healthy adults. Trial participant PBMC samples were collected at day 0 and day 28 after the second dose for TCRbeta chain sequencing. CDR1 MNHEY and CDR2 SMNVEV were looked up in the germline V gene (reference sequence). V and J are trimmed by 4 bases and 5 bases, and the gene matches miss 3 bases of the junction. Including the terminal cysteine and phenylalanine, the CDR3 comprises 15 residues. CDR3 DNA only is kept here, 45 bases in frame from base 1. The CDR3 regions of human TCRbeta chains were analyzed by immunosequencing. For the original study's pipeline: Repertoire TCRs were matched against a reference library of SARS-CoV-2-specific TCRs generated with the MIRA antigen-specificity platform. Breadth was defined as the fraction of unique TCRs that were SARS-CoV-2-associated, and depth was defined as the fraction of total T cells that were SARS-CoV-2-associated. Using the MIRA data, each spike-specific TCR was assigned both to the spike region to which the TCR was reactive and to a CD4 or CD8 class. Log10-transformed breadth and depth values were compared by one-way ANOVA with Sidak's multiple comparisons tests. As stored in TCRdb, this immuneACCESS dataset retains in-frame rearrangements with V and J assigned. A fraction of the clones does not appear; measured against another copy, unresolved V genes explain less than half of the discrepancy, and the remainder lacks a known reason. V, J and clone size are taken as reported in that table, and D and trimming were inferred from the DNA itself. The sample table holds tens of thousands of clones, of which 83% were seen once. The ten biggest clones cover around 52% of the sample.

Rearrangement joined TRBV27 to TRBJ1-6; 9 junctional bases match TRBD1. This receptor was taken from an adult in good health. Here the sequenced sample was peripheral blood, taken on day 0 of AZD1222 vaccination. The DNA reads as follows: TGTGCCAGCAGTTCGCGACAGGGGGATAATTCACCCCTCCACTTT. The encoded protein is CASSSRQGDNSPLHF.